These 7 T cell receptor beta chains share one sample of origin, sequenced in a study of cytomegalovirus exposure and HLA in healthy donors. The repertoire was sequenced with immunoSEQ multiplex PCR; TCRdb's copy has only in-frame clones and lacks some. The repertoire consists of roughly 140,000 clones, with less than 90% occurring once and the leading ten covering about 3.5%. The material sequenced was PBMCs. The receptors were gathered from a woman aged 18-29 years in good health and CMV-seropositive.

The chain links TRBV29-1 to TRBJ2-7, with a tentative D call TRBD2 (6 bases). The CDR3 has 15 amino acids. CDR1 and CDR2 from the germline V gene are SQVTM and ANQGSEA. The V gene lost 1 base and the J gene lost 2 bases, with 15 bases spanning the gap. The CDR3 protein is CSVEAARDGTYEQYF. CDR3 nucleotide sequence: TGCAGCGTTGAAGCGGCGCGGGACGGAACCTACGAGCAGTACTTC.

The V and J genes are TRBV28 and TRBJ2-1; D remains ambiguous. The V end was cut by 11 bases, the J end by 4 bases, with 12 bases between. CDR1 MDHEN and CDR2 SYDVKM come from the germline V gene. This CDR3 has 12 amino acids. CDR3 sequence: CAAAALYNEQFF. For the CDR3, the DNA is TGTGCCGCCGCGGCTTTGTACAATGAGCAGTTCTTC.

This chain uses TRBV4-2 with TRBJ2-2; the match to TRBD2 covers 10 bases. This CDR3 is built from 15 residues. Germline values: CDR1 LGHNA, CDR2 YNFKEQ. The V gene end was trimmed by 1 base and the J gene end by 7 bases; junction bases not matched to a gene: 3. Written as DNA, the CDR3 is TGTGCCAGCAGCCAAGCTAGCGGGAGTGGCGGGGAGCTGTTTTTT. Residues: CASSQASGSGGELFF.

This chain links TRBV9 with TRBJ2-5; D possibly corresponds to TRBD1 (6 bases). This CDR3 contains 14 residues. V gave up 0 bases and J gave up 5 bases, with 11 bases separating them. The germline V gene encodes CDR1 SGDLS and CDR2 YYNGEE. CDR3 sequence (DNA): TGTGCCAGCAGCGTAGAGGGGGATCGCGAGACCCAGTACTTC. Residues: CASSVEGDRETQYF.

The J gene is TRBJ2-1, the V gene TRBV28; 9 nucleotides match TRBD2. CDR1 MDHEN and CDR2 SYDVKM come from the germline V gene. The CDR3 sequence is 17 residues long. Trimming took 3 bases from V and 1 from J; bases not matched to a gene: 7. The CDR3, as DNA: TGTGCCAGCAGTTTGTTAGCGGGAGATTTTTCCTACAATGAGCAGTTCTTC. It translates to CASSLLAGDFSYNEQFF.

The chain carries TRBV21-1 and TRBJ2-7; the table's D call, TRBD2, has no DNA check behind it. TRBV21-1 is flagged as a pseudogene. This CDR3 spans 13 amino acids. CDR3 residues: CASSPSIPLEQYF. CDR3 in DNA: TGTGCCAGCAGCCCAAGCATCCCCCTCGAGCAGTACTTC.

V gene TRBV5-4 combines with J gene TRBJ2-5, with TRBD1 matching over 9 bases. J gave up 4 bases and V 4 bases, and 8 bases lay outside the gene matches. CDR1 and CDR2 from the germline V gene are SGHNT and YYREEE (reference sequence). The length of the CDR3 is 15 residues. The CDR3 DNA is TGTGCCAGCAGCCTGCCGGGACAGGGAGGAGAGACCCAGTACTTC. Residues: CASSLPGQGGETQYF.